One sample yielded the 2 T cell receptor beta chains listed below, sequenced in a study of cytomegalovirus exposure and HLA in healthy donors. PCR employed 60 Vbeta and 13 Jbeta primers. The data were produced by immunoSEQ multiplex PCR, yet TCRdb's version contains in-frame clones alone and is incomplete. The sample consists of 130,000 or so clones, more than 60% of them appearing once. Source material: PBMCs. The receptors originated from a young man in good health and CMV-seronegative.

CDR3 in amino acids: CAWSVPGGELFF. The CDR3 nucleotides read TGTGCCTGGAGTGTACCCGGCGGGGAGCTGTTTTTT. This chain connects TRBV30 to TRBJ2-2; no definite D call. The germline gives CDR1 GTSNPN, CDR2 SVGIG (reference sequence). There are 12 residues in the CDR3. V lost 0 bases and J lost 7, with 6 bases in between.

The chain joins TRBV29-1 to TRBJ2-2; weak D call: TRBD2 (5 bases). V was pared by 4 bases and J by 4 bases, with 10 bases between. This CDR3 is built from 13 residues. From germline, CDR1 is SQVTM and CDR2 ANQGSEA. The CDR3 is CSVVKRSTGELFF. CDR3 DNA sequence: TGCAGCGTTGTGAAGCGGAGCACCGGGGAGCTGTTTTTT.